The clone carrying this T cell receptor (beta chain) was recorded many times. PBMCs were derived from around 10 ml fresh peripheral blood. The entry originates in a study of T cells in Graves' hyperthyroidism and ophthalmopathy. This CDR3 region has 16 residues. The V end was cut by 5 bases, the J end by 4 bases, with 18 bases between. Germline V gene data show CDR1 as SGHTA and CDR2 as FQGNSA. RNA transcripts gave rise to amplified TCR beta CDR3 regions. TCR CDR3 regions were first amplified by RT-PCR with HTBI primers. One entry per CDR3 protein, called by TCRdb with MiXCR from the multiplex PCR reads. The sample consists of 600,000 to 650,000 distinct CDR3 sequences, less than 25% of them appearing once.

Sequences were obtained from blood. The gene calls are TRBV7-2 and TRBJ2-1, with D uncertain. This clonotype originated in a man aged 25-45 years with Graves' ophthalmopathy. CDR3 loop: CASSRGSQQIYNEQFF. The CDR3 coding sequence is TGTGCCAGCAGCCGCGGAAGCCAACAGATATACAATGAGCAGTTCTTC.